The 6 T cell receptor beta chains in this list originate from one sample, sequenced in a study of T-cell reconstitution after alpha-beta-depleted transplantation in children. The TCRbeta library incorporated unique molecular identifiers. TCRdb fed the PCR reads into MiXCR, producing one record per CDR3 protein. This table has around 400,000 distinct CDR3 sequences, about 11% appearing once. The sequencing used PBMCs from the stem cell graft donor, collected from the stem cell graft. These receptors all come from a human donor who donated a stem cell graft to a child with acute myeloid leukemia.

This clonotype was found a few times. The chain employs TRBV20-1 and TRBJ1-6; the D is unclear. V lost 2 bases and J 5 bases, leaving 10 bases between the germline ends. The CDR3 sequence is 14 residues long. Germline assignment: CDR1 DFQATT and CDR2 SNEGSKA (reference sequence). For the CDR3, the DNA is TGCAGTGCTAGAAGTTGGGCCGATAATTCACCCCTCCACTTT. The encoded protein is CSARSWADNSPLHF.

V gene TRBV29-1 combines with J gene TRBJ1-2; D is perhaps TRBD1 (5 bases). V gave up 2 bases and J gave up 5 bases, with 12 bases separating them. Germline V gene data show CDR1 as SQVTM and CDR2 as ANQGSEA. This CDR3 has 13 residues. CDR3 sequence reads: CSVESAEGYGYTF. The CDR3 region has the DNA TGCAGCGTTGAATCGGCGGAGGGGTATGGCTACACCTTC.

The chain employs TRBV15 and TRBJ1-1, with D hard to call. The CDR3 consists of 14 residues. Between the trimmed V and J ends, which lost 3 bases and 0 bases, there was a span of 8 bases. Germline V gives CDR1 LNHNV, CDR2 YYDKDF (reference sequence). The CDR3: CATSRGEMNTEAFF. CDR3 DNA: TGTGCCACCAGCAGGGGCGAAATGAACACTGAAGCTTTCTTT. The full variable domain, with the rest looked up from reference TRBV15 and TRBJ1-1, is DAMVIQNPRYQVTQFGKPVTLSCSQTLNHNVMYWYQQKSSQAPKLLFHYYDKDFNNEADTPDNFQSRRPNTSFCFLDIRSPGLGDTAMYLCATSRGEMNTEAFFGQGTRLTVV.

The CDR3 nucleotides read TGTGCCAGCAGCTTAAGAGGAGGCCAGGTTGGCACAGATACGCAGTATTTT. This translates into CASSLRGGQVGTDTQYF. The chain uses TRBV7-2 and TRBJ2-3, with D possibly being TRBD2 (5 bases). V gave up 2 bases and J gave up 1 base, with 16 bases separating them. From germline, CDR1 is SGHTA and CDR2 FQGNSA. This CDR3 is 17 amino acids long.

The V and J genes are TRBV29-1 and TRBJ2-2; 8 bases map to TRBD2. The CDR3 length is 14 residues. Germline V gives CDR1 SQVTM, CDR2 ANQGSEA. V trimming: 3 bases; J trimming: 1 base; junction bases outside the gene matches: 1. The CDR3 spells CSVDLAGNTGELFF. The CDR3 nucleotides read TGCAGCGTTGATCTAGCGGGGAACACCGGGGAGCTGTTTTTT.

This clonotype was seen more than once but under ten times. The rearrangement uses TRBV20-1 and TRBJ2-1; perhaps TRBD1 as D (6 bases). Trimming left V 3 bases short and J 3 bases short, with 12 bases between. The CDR3 consists of 14 residues. Germline values: CDR1 DFQATT, CDR2 SNEGSKA (reference sequence). The DNA for the CDR3 is TGCAGTGCTAGTAAAGGGGGAAGCTACAATGAGCAGTTCTTC. Its translation is CSASKGGSYNEQFF.